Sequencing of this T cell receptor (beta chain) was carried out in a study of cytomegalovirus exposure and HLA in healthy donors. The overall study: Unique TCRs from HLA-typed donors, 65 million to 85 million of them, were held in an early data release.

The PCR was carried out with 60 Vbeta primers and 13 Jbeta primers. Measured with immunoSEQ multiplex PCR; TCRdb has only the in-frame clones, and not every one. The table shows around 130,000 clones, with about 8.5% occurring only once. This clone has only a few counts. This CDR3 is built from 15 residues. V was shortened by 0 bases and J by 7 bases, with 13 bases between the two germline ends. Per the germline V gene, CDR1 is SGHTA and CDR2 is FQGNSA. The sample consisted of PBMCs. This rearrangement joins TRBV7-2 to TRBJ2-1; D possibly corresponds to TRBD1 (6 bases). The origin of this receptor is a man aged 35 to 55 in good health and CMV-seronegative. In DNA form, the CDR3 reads TGTGCCAGCAGCTTAGCGCCAGGGGTGGGTAATGAGCAGTTCTTC. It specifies CASSLAPGVGNEQFF.